This TCR beta chain is drawn from a study of T cell repertoires in cytomegalovirus infection. Study as a whole: CMV infection together with matching HLA type was indicated by public TCR beta signatures. Points from the study as a whole: Cumulative frequency of public TCR beta families picked out carriers of CMV plus the relevant HLA. The ex vivo response showed dominance by HLA-C-restricted CMV-specific TCR beta clonotypes.

TCRdb reprocessed the reads with MiXCR, giving one entry per CDR3 protein. The sample contains about 490,000 distinct CDR3 sequences, about 25% of which appear only once. In this sample, this clonotype turned up a few times. What it binds is unknown. Germline loops: CDR1 MDHEN, CDR2 SYDVKM. This CDR3 spans 15 amino acids. Trimming pared 6 bases from V and 4 bases from J, leaving 16 bases between. The gene calls are TRBV28 and TRBJ1-3, with a tentative D call TRBD1 (5 bases). Sequences were obtained from PBMCs. The clonotype was recovered from a human donor in good health (CMV status not recorded). Some clones in this sample may be carry-over from other donors' samples. CDR3 in amino acids: CASRPRVGRGNTIYF. CDR3 in DNA: TGTGCCAGCAGGCCCAGGGTTGGTAGGGGAAACACCATATATTTT.